These 16 T cell receptor beta chains were all obtained from the same sample, sequenced in a study of control samples from healthy donors and cancer patients. Only in-frame clones appear in the TCRdb table, and some are missing; sequencing was by immunoSEQ multiplex PCR. Of about 160,000 clones listed, 95% to 96% are singletons. Sample: blood. The source is a woman in her twenties or thirties in good health.

The rearrangement joins TRBV6-5 to TRBJ2-1; no definite D call. The CDR3 is 14 amino acids. CDR1 is MNHEY and CDR2 is SVGAGI in the germline V gene. The V gene lost 6 bases and the J gene lost 7 bases, with 16 bases spanning the gap. DNA for the CDR3: TGTGCCAGCAGCTTAGGTGCTGCGTGGAATGAGCAGTTCTTC. Residues: CASSLGAAWNEQFF.

The gene calls are TRBV19 and TRBJ2-1; D is possibly TRBD1 (5 bases). Trimming took 3 bases from V and 0 from J, leaving 12 bases between them. The CDR3 loop spans 16 amino acids. CDR1 and CDR2 (germline): LNHDA, SQIVND (reference sequence). DNA of the CDR3: TGTGCCAGTAGTATCACGGACAAGAGCTCCTACAATGAGCAGTTCTTC. Translating it yields CASSITDKSSYNEQFF.

The chain links TRBV28 to TRBJ2-7; TRBD1 might be the D (6 bases). Trimming left V 6 bases short and J 4 bases short, with 19 bases between. The germline gives CDR1 MDHEN, CDR2 SYDVKM. The CDR3 extends over 15 amino acids. The CDR3 DNA is TGTGCCAGCAGACCAAATCAGGGGTCCGGGTACGAGCAGTACTTC. This translates into CASRPNQGSGYEQYF.

The rearrangement joins TRBV25-1 to TRBJ2-7, with TRBD1 matching 10 bases. The CDR3 totals 14 residues. V was clipped by 1 base and J by 3 bases; unmatched bases: 0. In germline, CDR1 is MGHDK, CDR2 SYGVNS. The CDR3, as DNA: TGTGCCAGCAGTGAATGGGACAGGGGCTACGAGCAGTACTTC. Protein product: CASSEWDRGYEQYF.

The chain couples TRBV18 to TRBJ1-1; D gene ambiguous. V was trimmed by 2 bases and J by 4 bases, leaving 14 bases between them. The CDR3 runs to 15 residues. Looked up from germline, CDR1 is KGHSH and CDR2 is LQKENI. In DNA, the CDR3 is TGTGCCAGCTCACCATCGCGGGAACAGAGCACTGAAGCTTTCTTT. Protein: CASSPSREQSTEAFF.

The CDR3 sequence: CASTSGTSGGNEQFF. In nucleotides, the CDR3 is TGTGCCAGCACCTCTGGGACTAGCGGGGGAAATGAGCAGTTCTTC. The chain couples TRBV6-5 to TRBJ2-1; TRBD2 agrees at 14 bases. Looked up from germline, CDR1 is MNHEY and CDR2 is SVGAGI. The V segment lost 7 bases and the J segment 7 bases; nucleotides outside the gene matches: 6. The CDR3 sequence is 15 residues long.

The V gene is TRBV6-1, the J gene TRBJ1-4; TRBD1 matches at 11 bases. The germline V gene has CDR1 MNHNS and CDR2 SASEGT. The CDR3 covers 18 residues. The trim removed 2 bases at V and 5 bases at J, leaving 10 bases unmatched. CDR3 in DNA: TGTGCCAGCAGTGAATTTCTATGGACAGGGGGCGCGAATGAAAAACTGTTTTTT. This gives the protein CASSEFLWTGGANEKLFF.

The table lists this clone with a count of one. This rearrangement joins TRBV2 to TRBJ1-5; 10 nucleotides match TRBD1. The CDR3 length is 16 residues. Trimming cost V 8 bases and J 2 bases; bases outside gene matches: 9. Germline V gene sequence: CDR1 SNHLY, CDR2 FYNNEI. CDR3 loop: CASASGTGDGNQPQHF. CDR3 DNA sequence: TGTGCCAGCGCGTCCGGGACAGGGGATGGCAATCAGCCCCAGCATTTT.

CDR3 DNA: TGTGCCAGCAGCCAAGAATCAACAGGTCGGTCTGAAGCTTTCTTT. Translated, it gives CASSQESTGRSEAFF. The chain couples TRBV3-1 (or the pseudogene TRBV3-2) to TRBJ1-1; possible D gene TRBD1, 5 bases. This CDR3 has 15 amino acids. CDR1 and CDR2 (germline): LGHDT, YNNKEL (reference sequence). Trimming cost V 0 bases and J 6 bases, with 14 bases left between them.

This chain joins TRBV10-2 and TRBJ1-1, with 9 bases matching TRBD1. From germline, CDR1 is WSHSY and CDR2 SAAADI. CDR3 length equals 16 residues. After removal of 2 bases from V and 0 bases from J, the junction contained 4 bases not matched to a gene. The CDR3 region is CASSEVRTGVNTEAFF. CDR3 nucleotide sequence: TGCGCCAGCAGTGAGGTTAGGACAGGGGTGAACACTGAAGCTTTCTTT.

This clone is a singleton in its sample. This rearrangement joins TRBV20-1 to TRBJ2-4, with D perhaps assigned TRBD1 or TRBD2 (5 bases each). The ends were cut back, 3 bases at V and 0 bases at J, with 15 bases in the middle. CDR3 size: 16 residues. Germline V gene sequence: CDR1 DFQATT, CDR2 SNEGSKA (reference sequence). The DNA for the CDR3 is TGCAGTGCTAGTCCTTGGGGACCTATAGCCAAAAACATTCAGTACTTC. Its translation is CSASPWGPIAKNIQYF.

The chain links TRBV5-5 to TRBJ2-2; a possible D gene is TRBD2 (6 bases). CDR1 and CDR2 from the germline V gene are SGHKS and YYEKEE (reference sequence). The CDR3 is made up of 16 amino acids. Trimming pared 1 base from V and 0 bases from J, leaving 10 bases between. The CDR3 nucleotides read TGTGCCAGCAGCTTGTTGGGCGGGGCGAACACCGGGGAGCTGTTTTTT. Protein sequence: CASSLLGGANTGELFF.

The rearrangement links TRBV28 to TRBJ1-2; D gene ambiguous. The germline CDR1 and CDR2 sequences are MDHEN and SYDVKM. The CDR3 contains 10 residues. V lost 8 bases and J lost 7, with 8 bases in between. The CDR3 nucleotides read TGTGCCAGCGAAAGATCTGGCTACACCTTC. The encoded protein is CASERSGYTF.

The V call is TRBV18, the J call TRBJ2-2; a weak D match, TRBD1 (5 bases). The CDR3 runs to 15 residues. Germline lookup yields CDR1 KGHSH and CDR2 LQKENI. Trimming took off 3 bases at V and 0 bases at J, with 8 bases between the two ends. The CDR3 coding sequence is TGTGCCAGCTCACCCCAGACAGCGAACACCGGGGAGCTGTTTTTT. Protein sequence: CASSPQTANTGELFF.

The gene calls are TRBV28 and TRBJ1-5, with D perhaps matching TRBD1 (5 bases). The CDR3 loop spans 14 amino acids. Germline V gene sequence: CDR1 MDHEN, CDR2 SYDVKM. The V and J ends lost 10 bases and 6 bases respectively, with 19 bases between them. The CDR3 nucleotides are TGTGCCACCAAAACTGGGGCCGGGAGTCAGCCCCAGCATTTT. It specifies CATKTGAGSQPQHF.

V and J are TRBV5-6 and TRBJ2-1, with 7 bases that match TRBD2. Germline V gives CDR1 SGHDT, CDR2 YYEEEE. The junction had 16 bases not matched to a gene; V was cut back by 1 base and J by 6 bases. The CDR3 has 18 amino acids. The CDR3 DNA follows: TGTGCCAGCAGCTTGTATCCTATAATCAGCGGGAATAGCAATGAGCAGTTCTTC. Its translation: CASSLYPIISGNSNEQFF.